These 17 T cell receptor beta chains were sequenced from one sample in a study of shared T cell receptors in the human thymus. Repertoires were generated with immunoSEQ multiplex PCR, while TCRdb's copy carries only in-frame clones and drops some. The data contain about 660,000 clones, roughly 90% of them singletons. In addition, the sample was reused for a study of human thymus T cells.

What was sequenced was thymocytes. These receptors originate from a boy in the first two years of life with a congenital heart defect.

A single count supports this clone. The J gene is TRBJ2-1, the V gene TRBV7-9; 8 nucleotides match TRBD2. The CDR3 runs 18 residues. Losses at the gene ends were 4 bases for V and 6 bases for J; bases not matched to a gene: 17. Germline V gene lookup returns CDR1 SEHNR and CDR2 FQNEAQ (reference sequence). The chain's CDR3 is CASSSPGLDGRGGNEQFF. CDR3 coding DNA: TGTGCCAGCAGCTCACCGGGACTAGATGGTCGGGGGGGCAATGAGCAGTTCTTC. Full variable domain (missing parts from reference TRBV7-9 and TRBJ2-1): DTGVSQNPRHKITKRGQNVTFRCDPISEHNRLYWYRQTLGQGPEFLTYFQNEAQLEKSRLLSDRFSAERPKGSFSTLEIQRTEQGDSAMYLCASSSPGLDGRGGNEQFFGPGTRLTVL.

The rearrangement uses TRBV5-4 and TRBJ2-2; 14 bases align to TRBD2. This CDR3 is 16 amino acids long. Germline loops: CDR1 SGHNT, CDR2 YYREEE (reference sequence). V shed 4 bases and J 5 bases; nucleotides not matched to a gene: 4. The DNA for the CDR3 is TGTGCCAGCAGCCCCGGGACTAGCGGGAGTACCGGGGAGCTGTTTTTT. It is translated as CASSPGTSGSTGELFF. Full variable domain (missing parts from reference TRBV5-4 and TRBJ2-2): ETGVTQSPTHLIKTRGQQVTLRCSSQSGHNTVSWYQQALGQGPQFIFQYYREEENGRGNFPPRFSGLQFPNYSSELNVNALELDDSALYLCASSPGTSGSTGELFFGEGSRLTVL.

This chain links TRBV11-3 with TRBJ2-2; 7 nucleotides agree with TRBD1. CDR3 length: 16 residues. Trimming removed 4 bases from V and 0 bases from J; junction bases left unmatched: 5. Germline V gene sequence: CDR1 SGHNT, CDR2 YENEEA. In nucleotides, the CDR3 is TGTGCCAGCAGCTCCCCGGGACAGACGAACACCGGGGAGCTGTTTTTT. Translating gives CASSSPGQTNTGELFF. The full variable domain, completed using reference TRBV11-3 and TRBJ2-2, is EAGVVQSPRYKIIEKKQPVAFWCNPISGHNTLYWYLQNLGQGPELLIRYENEEAVDDSQLPKDRFSAERLKGVDSTLKIQPAELGDSAVYLCASSSPGQTNTGELFFGEGSRLTVL.

The rearrangement links TRBV5-6 to TRBJ1-5; 7 bases map to TRBD1. There are 16 residues in the CDR3. Germline loops: CDR1 SGHDT, CDR2 YYEEEE. With 4 bases clipped from V and 2 bases from J, the junction kept 9 bases outside the gene matches. CDR3 sequence (DNA): TGTGCCAGCAGCCCCTATACAGGGGAAGGCAATCAGCCCCAGCATTTT. Protein product: CASSPYTGEGNQPQHF.

The V gene is TRBV13, the J gene TRBJ2-1; 9 bases align to TRBD2. This CDR3 is 18 amino acids long. Germline trimming cut 5 bases from V and 6 bases from J; bases unmatched to any gene: 17. From germline, CDR1 is PRHDT and CDR2 FYEKMQ (reference sequence). The CDR3 loop is CASSPTSGPESGRNEQFF. DNA of the CDR3: TGTGCCAGCAGCCCGACTAGCGGACCGGAATCGGGTCGCAATGAGCAGTTCTTC.

This rearrangement joins TRBV18 to TRBJ1-1, with unresolved D. This CDR3 is built from 16 residues. Germline V gene sequence: CDR1 KGHSH, CDR2 LQKENI. V lost 3 bases and J lost 2, with 16 bases in between. The CDR3 DNA reads TGTGCCAGCTCACCGGTTTGGGCCGCGGGAAACACTGAAGCTTTCTTT. Translation: CASSPVWAAGNTEAFF.

CDR3 region: CASSMGRRAETQYF. CDR3 bases: TGTGCCAGTAGTATGGGTAGGAGGGCGGAGACCCAGTACTTC. This chain uses TRBV19 with TRBJ2-5; maybe TRBD2 (6 bases). The V gene lost 3 bases and the J gene lost 5 bases, with 13 bases spanning the gap. This CDR3 is 14 amino acids long. CDR1 and CDR2 (germline): LNHDA, SQIVND (reference sequence).

This chain joins TRBV29-1 and TRBJ1-2, with D unresolved. The CDR3 loop spans 8 amino acids. Germline V lookup: CDR1 SQVTM, CDR2 ANQGSEA. V lost 6 bases, J lost 8 bases, and 4 bases lay in between. The CDR3 loop reads CSVVGYTF. In nucleotides, the CDR3 is TGCAGCGTCGTGGGCTACACCTTC.

The chain recombines TRBV5-4 with TRBJ2-1, with 15 bases aligning to TRBD2. This CDR3 contains 19 residues. In germline, CDR1 is SGHNT, CDR2 YYREEE (reference sequence). V was clipped by 3 bases and J by 2 bases; unmatched bases: 9. The CDR3 loop reads CASSYARTSGRGTYNEQFF. The CDR3 DNA is TGTGCCAGCAGCTACGCGAGGACTAGCGGGAGGGGAACCTACAATGAGCAGTTCTTC.

The rearrangement uses TRBV5-1 and TRBJ2-3; unclear D gene. CDR1 SGHRS and CDR2 YFSETQ come from the germline V gene. With 4 bases removed from V and 0 bases from J, the gap between germline ends came to 15 bases. This CDR3 contains 16 residues. CDR3 DNA: TGCGCCAGCAGCGCGAGACTGGAGCCTAGCACAGATACGCAGTATTTT. Its translation: CASSARLEPSTDTQYF. Complete variable domain (other parts from reference TRBV5-1 and TRBJ2-3): KAGVTQTPRYLIKTRGQQVTLSCSPISGHRSVSWYQQTPGQGLQFLFEYFSETQRNKGNFPGRFSGRQFSNSRSEMNVSTLELGDSALYLCASSARLEPSTDTQYFGPGTRLTVL.

This clone has more than one count but fewer than ten. The chain has TRBV15 and TRBJ2-6; 7 nucleotides line up with TRBD1. J lost 3 bases, V lost 6 bases, and 11 bases had no gene match. This CDR3 region has 17 residues. Germline lookup yields CDR1 LNHNV and CDR2 YYDKDF (reference sequence). The CDR3 here is CATRQGSSSFGANVLTF. Here the CDR3 DNA reads TGTGCCACCAGACAGGGGTCTAGTTCCTTTGGGGCCAACGTCCTGACTTTC.

This chain uses TRBV27 with TRBJ2-3, with D perhaps matching TRBD1 (7 bases). Germline-derived CDR1 and CDR2 are MNHEY and SMNVEV (reference sequence). The CDR3 contains 15 residues. Trimming took off 5 bases at V and 5 bases at J, with 17 bases between the two ends. The CDR3 DNA reads as TGTGCCAGCAGTCCCAGGGGGACTGGCGGAGATACGCAGTATTTT. Its protein product is CASSPRGTGGDTQYF.

The chain links TRBV6-1 to TRBJ2-7; TRBD2 matches at 12 bases. Germline-derived CDR1 and CDR2 are MNHNS and SASEGT. The CDR3 is 16 amino acids. V dropped 4 bases and J dropped 6; count of bases not matched to a gene: 10. DNA of the CDR3: TGTGCCAGCAGTGGAGGACTAGCGGGACGGGTTGGCGAGCAGTACTTC. Translating it yields CASSGGLAGRVGEQYF.

The V call is TRBV27, the J call TRBJ1-5; 9 bases align to TRBD1. CDR3 length: 16 residues. The germline V gene has CDR1 MNHEY and CDR2 SMNVEV (reference sequence). V was pared by 5 bases and J by 6 bases, with 11 bases of the junction left unmatched. CDR3 region: CASSPHGTGSGQPQHF. Written as DNA, the CDR3 is TGTGCCAGCAGTCCACACGGGACAGGGAGCGGTCAGCCCCAGCATTTT.

This chain joins TRBV28 and TRBJ2-7; D may be TRBD1 (6 bases). Per the germline V gene, CDR1 is MDHEN and CDR2 is SYDVKM. V lost 2 bases and J 3 bases, leaving 14 bases between the germline ends. The CDR3 runs to 15 residues. The CDR3 DNA reads as TGTGCCAGCAGTTTAAACAGGGTCTTGAACTACGAGCAGTACTTC. It is translated as CASSLNRVLNYEQYF.

The chain joins TRBV15 to TRBJ1-1; the D is unclear. This CDR3 is 12 amino acids long. Germline V gene lookup returns CDR1 LNHNV and CDR2 YYDKDF (reference sequence). V lost 4 bases, J lost 6 bases, and 9 bases lay in between. The CDR3 sequence is CATSTFGSEAFF. Here the CDR3 DNA reads TGTGCCACCAGCACCTTCGGGTCTGAAGCTTTCTTT.

The gene calls are TRBV6-6 and TRBJ2-5; TRBD1 is a possible D gene (6 bases). Per the germline V gene, CDR1 is MNHNY and CDR2 is SVGAGI (reference sequence). The V and J ends lost 6 bases and 2 bases respectively, with 16 bases between them. The CDR3 extends over 15 amino acids. The CDR3 nucleotides are TGTGCCAGCAGCGACGGGACACCTGAACAAGAGACCCAGTACTTC. It codes for CASSDGTPEQETQYF.